The rows below give T cell receptor beta chains drawn from one sample of a study of blood T cell repertoires in COVID-19. The table came from immunoSEQ multiplex PCR; TCRdb's copy has only in-frame clones and leaves some out. The profile shows about 200,000 clones, about 79% of them singletons. The sample comprised peripheral blood. The receptor source for this set is a human donor in a cohort sampled during active COVID-19. CDR3s include the opening cysteine and the closing phenylalanine or tryptophan. Each record gives: D gene, clone size, V gene, CDR3 length, J gene, CDR3 protein, CDR3 DNA. D genes are given only for firm matches. A clone size is listed for some rows: how often the clone was seen (once, few, many), or a class if it is expanded.

D: .
size: .
V: TRBV29-1
length: 13
J: TRBJ1-5
CDR3: CSVRGVAGQPQHF
DNA: TGCAGCGTTCGGGGAGTGGCGGGTCAGCCCCAGCATTTT

D: .
size: .
V: TRBV6-5
length: 13
J: TRBJ2-6
CDR3: CASLVFGANVLTF
DNA: TGTGCCAGTCTTGTCTTCGGGGCCAACGTCCTGACTTTC

D: TRBD1
size: .
V: TRBV7-2
length: 14
J: TRBJ1-3
CDR3: CASSLDRAGNTIYF
DNA: TGTGCCAGCAGCCTTGACAGGGCTGGAAACACCATATATTTT

D: TRBD1
size: .
V: TRBV10-1
length: 13
J: TRBJ1-2
CDR3: CASSGTGSYGYTF
DNA: TGCGCCAGCAGTGGGACAGGGAGCTATGGCTACACCTTC

D: .
size: many
V: TRBV2
length: 15
J: TRBJ2-2
CDR3: CASSDRGGDTGELFF
DNA: TGTGCCAGCAGTGATCGGGGAGGTGACACCGGGGAGCTGTTTTTT

D: TRBD2
size: .
V: TRBV5-1
length: 14
J: TRBJ2-1
CDR3: CASSVAGDRNEQFF
DNA: TGCGCCAGCAGCGTGGCGGGAGATAGGAATGAGCAGTTCTTC

D: .
size: .
V: TRBV21-1
length: 21
J: TRBJ2-1
CDR3: CASSKALWVIAGVRSYNEQFF
DNA: TGTGCCAGCAGCAAAGCGCTCTGGGTAATAGCGGGAGTTCGGTCCTACAATGAGCAGTTCTTC

D: TRBD1
size: .
V: TRBV19
length: 15
J: TRBJ2-7
CDR3: CASSLGQGFFYEQYF
DNA: TGTGCCAGTAGCCTCGGACAGGGGTTTTTTTACGAGCAGTACTTC

D: .
size: .
V: TRBV4-1
length: 16
J: TRBJ2-2
CDR3: CASSPALTSNTGELFF
DNA: TGCGCCAGCAGCCCCGCTCTGACATCGAACACCGGGGAGCTGTTTTTT

D: .
size: .
V: TRBV19
length: 14
J: TRBJ1-5
CDR3: CASSMVRGNQPQHF
DNA: TGTGCCAGTAGTATGGTGAGGGGCAATCAGCCCCAGCATTTT

D: .
size: .
V: TRBV25-1
length: 14
J: TRBJ2-5
CDR3: CASSVQGSQETQYF
DNA: TGTGCCAGCAGTGTACAGGGTTCCCAAGAGACCCAGTACTTC

D: .
size: .
V: TRBV5-6
length: 15
J: TRBJ2-6
CDR3: CASSVTATGANVLTF
DNA: TGTGCCAGCAGCGTGACAGCGACTGGGGCCAACGTCCTGACTTTC

D: .
size: .
V: TRBV13
length: 14
J: TRBJ2-7
CDR3: CASSPQGASHEQYF
DNA: TGTGCCAGCAGCCCACAGGGAGCGAGTCACGAGCAGTACTTC

D: .
size: .
V: TRBV12-3/TRBV12-4
length: 13
J: TRBJ2-5
CDR3: CASSRDIGETQYF
DNA: TGTGCCAGCAGCAGGGACATCGGAGAGACCCAGTACTTC

D: TRBD2
size: .
V: TRBV5-1
length: 16
J: TRBJ2-1
CDR3: CASSHRSAGGYNEQFF
DNA: TGCGCCAGCAGTCACCGATCAGCGGGAGGGTACAATGAGCAGTTCTTC

D: TRBD2
size: .
V: TRBV29-1
length: 16
J: TRBJ2-7
CDR3: CSVDQTSGRSSGEQYF
DNA: TGCAGCGTTGACCAAACTAGCGGAAGATCCTCAGGCGAGCAGTACTTC

D: TRBD2
size: .
V: TRBV27
length: 11
J: TRBJ2-7
CDR3: CASRAGGVEYF
DNA: TGTGCCAGCAGAGCGGGAGGGGTTGAGTACTTC

D: .
size: few
V: TRBV20-1
length: 11
J: TRBJ1-4
CDR3: CSAREGQRLFF
DNA: TGCAGTGCTAGAGAGGGACAAAGACTGTTTTTT

D: TRBD1
size: .
V: TRBV19
length: 16
J: TRBJ2-1
CDR3: CASSQPGQGSGNEQFF
DNA: TGTGCCAGTAGCCAACCGGGACAGGGGTCCGGCAATGAGCAGTTCTTC

D: .
size: .
V: TRBV10-1
length: 14
J: TRBJ2-3
CDR3: CASSRELFTDTQYF
DNA: TGCGCCAGCAGTCGGGAGTTGTTCACAGATACGCAGTATTTT

D: .
size: .
V: TRBV10-1
length: 14
J: TRBJ2-6
CDR3: CASSNYSGANVLTF
DNA: TGCGCCAGCAGTAACTACTCTGGGGCCAACGTCCTGACTTTC

D: .
size: .
V: TRBV2
length: 14
J: TRBJ2-5
CDR3: CASSAGTLMETQYF
DNA: TGTGCCAGCAGTGCGGGGACATTGATGGAGACCCAGTACTTC

D: TRBD1
size: once
V: TRBV5-6
length: 14
J: TRBJ2-7
CDR3: CASSFLQGEYEQYF
DNA: TGTGCCAGCAGCTTCTTACAGGGGGAATACGAGCAGTACTTC

D: .
size: once
V: TRBV30
length: 14
J: TRBJ2-5
CDR3: CAWFSGQLEETQYF
DNA: TGTGCCTGGTTCTCCGGACAGTTAGAAGAGACCCAGTACTTC

D: .
size: .
V: TRBV28
length: 14
J: TRBJ2-2
CDR3: CASTKGHYTGELFF
DNA: TGTGCCAGCACCAAGGGACACTATACCGGGGAGCTGTTTTTT

D: TRBD2
size: .
V: TRBV12-3/TRBV12-4
length: 12
J: TRBJ2-7
CDR3: CASTTGGHEQYF
DNA: TGTGCCAGCACTACGGGGGGACACGAGCAGTACTTC

D: TRBD2
size: .
V: TRBV7-6
length: 15
J: TRBJ2-7
CDR3: CASSLERGPNYEQYF
DNA: TGTGCCAGCAGCTTAGAGCGGGGGCCTAACTACGAGCAGTACTTC

D: TRBD1
size: .
V: TRBV2
length: 13
J: TRBJ2-7
CDR3: CASSDRGLGEQYF
DNA: TGTGCCAGCAGTGACAGGGGGCTGGGCGAGCAGTACTTC

D: TRBD1
size: .
V: TRBV28
length: 18
J: TRBJ2-7
CDR3: CASSLYRQGAIPWLSEYF
DNA: TGTGCCAGCAGTTTATACCGACAGGGGGCGATCCCATGGTTGTCCGAGTACTTC

D: TRBD1
size: .
V: TRBV24-1
length: 17
J: TRBJ2-1
CDR3: CATSDPDRGGSYNEQFF
DNA: TGTGCCACCAGTGACCCGGACAGGGGAGGCTCCTACAATGAGCAGTTCTTC

D: .
size: .
V: TRBV15
length: 14
J: TRBJ1-3
CDR3: CATSGGRGGNTIYF
DNA: TGTGCCACCAGCGGAGGCAGGGGCGGAAACACCATATATTTT

D: TRBD2
size: .
V: TRBV9
length: 16
J: TRBJ2-3
CDR3: CASSVGSGRAPDTQYF
DNA: TGTGCCAGCAGCGTAGGAAGCGGGAGGGCCCCAGATACGCAGTATTTT

D: .
size: .
V: TRBV28
length: 14
J: TRBJ1-1
CDR3: CASSISRGNTEAFF
DNA: TGTGCCAGCAGTATAAGCAGGGGGAACACTGAAGCTTTCTTT

D: .
size: .
V: TRBV18
length: 13
J: TRBJ2-1
CDR3: CASSPYRYNEQFF
DNA: TGTGCCAGCTCACCGTACAGGTACAATGAGCAGTTCTTC

D: .
size: .
V: TRBV2
length: 12
J: TRBJ2-7
CDR3: CASRLASYEQYF
DNA: TGTGCCAGCAGGCTGGCCTCCTACGAGCAGTACTTC

D: TRBD2
size: once
V: TRBV6-5
length: 14
J: TRBJ2-7
CDR3: CATAAGGFSYEQYF
DNA: TGTGCCACCGCGGCGGGAGGGTTTTCCTACGAGCAGTACTTC

D: TRBD1
size: .
V: TRBV6-1
length: 16
J: TRBJ1-2
CDR3: CASSAGTGAFRGGYTF
DNA: TGTGCCAGCAGTGCCGGGACAGGGGCCTTTCGAGGCGGCTACACCTTC

D: .
size: .
V: TRBV30
length: 10
J: TRBJ1-2
CDR3: CAWGQFLHTF
DNA: TGTGCCTGGGGACAGTTTCTCCACACCTTC

D: TRBD2
size: few
V: TRBV6-6
length: 15
J: TRBJ2-1
CDR3: CASSTGGGANNEQFF
DNA: TGTGCCAGCAGTACTGGGGGAGGGGCAAACAATGAGCAGTTCTTC

D: TRBD2
size: .
V: TRBV19
length: 15
J: TRBJ2-3
CDR3: CASSIRLAGTDTQYF
DNA: TGTGCCAGTAGTATTCGCCTAGCGGGAACAGATACGCAGTATTTT

D: TRBD2
size: .
V: TRBV15
length: 18
J: TRBJ2-1
CDR3: CATSSGLGGSHSYNEQFF
DNA: TGTGCCACCAGCAGTGGCCTCGGGGGGAGTCACTCCTACAATGAGCAGTTCTTC

D: .
size: .
V: TRBV21-1
length: 17
J: TRBJ2-5
CDR3: CASSKARVREGERTQYF
DNA: TGTGCCAGCAGCAAAGCCAGGGTGAGGGAGGGAGAGAGGACCCAGTACTTC

D: .
size: .
V: TRBV10-2
length: 11
J: TRBJ2-7
CDR3: CAVRDSYEQYF
DNA: TGCGCCGTGCGGGACTCCTACGAGCAGTACTTC

D: .
size: .
V: TRBV12-3/TRBV12-4
length: 13
J: TRBJ2-7
CDR3: CASSYRLDHEQYF
DNA: TGTGCCAGCAGTTACAGGCTTGACCACGAGCAGTACTTC

D: TRBD1
size: .
V: TRBV18
length: 15
J: TRBJ2-7
CDR3: CASSPGQTPSYEQYF
DNA: TGTGCCAGCTCACCGGGACAGACCCCCTCCTACGAGCAGTACTTC

D: .
size: .
V: TRBV7-9
length: 15
J: TRBJ2-7
CDR3: CASSFVQGSSYEQYF
DNA: TGTGCCAGCAGCTTTGTTCAGGGTAGCTCCTACGAGCAGTACTTC

D: .
size: .
V: TRBV30
length: 12
J: TRBJ1-1
CDR3: CAWSLVNTEAFF
DNA: TGTGCCTGGAGTTTAGTGAACACTGAAGCTTTCTTT

D: TRBD1
size: .
V: TRBV2
length: 14
J: TRBJ1-4
CDR3: CASSGDRGDEKLFF
DNA: TGTGCCAGCAGTGGGGACAGGGGGGACGAAAAACTGTTTTTT

D: TRBD2
size: .
V: TRBV7-9
length: 15
J: TRBJ2-5
CDR3: CASSLVASGSKTQYF
DNA: TGTGCCAGCAGCTTAGTCGCTAGCGGGAGTAAGACCCAGTACTTC

D: .
size: .
V: TRBV4-1
length: 14
J: TRBJ2-1
CDR3: CASSQKRGYNEQFF
DNA: TGCGCCAGCAGCCAGAAAAGGGGTTACAATGAGCAGTTCTTC

D: TRBD1
size: .
V: TRBV24-1
length: 18
J: TRBJ2-1
CDR3: CATSDSPGQGAVIDEQFF
DNA: TGTGCCACCAGTGATTCGCCGGGACAGGGGGCGGTTATCGATGAGCAGTTCTTC

D: .
size: .
V: TRBV7-9
length: 13
J: TRBJ1-2
CDR3: CASSFGGDYGYTF
DNA: TGTGCCAGCAGCTTCGGGGGGGACTATGGCTACACCTTC

D: .
size: many
V: TRBV14
length: 14
J: TRBJ1-2
CDR3: CASSPLTANYGYTF
DNA: TGTGCCAGCAGCCCGCTGACAGCAAACTATGGCTACACCTTC

D: .
size: .
V: TRBV4-1
length: 16
J: TRBJ2-3
CDR3: CASSRTLWGGPDTQYF
DNA: TGCGCCAGCAGCCGGACCCTCTGGGGGGGGCCAGATACGCAGTATTTT